These 12 T cell receptor beta chains were all obtained from the same sample, sequenced in a study of blood T cell repertoires in COVID-19. Assay: immunoSEQ multiplex PCR; the TCRdb copy retains only in-frame clones and omits some. The sample includes 130,000 or so clones, approximately 88% seen only once; the top ten take approximately 10%. Sequencing input: peripheral blood. These receptors were taken from a man aged 55 to 70 with active or convalescent COVID-19.

This sequence joins TRBV6-2 or TRBV6-3 and TRBJ1-4; 8 bases are a match to TRBD1. This CDR3 has 16 residues. V was clipped by 6 bases and J by 8 bases; unmatched bases: 14. Germline V gene sequence: CDR1 MNHEY, CDR2 SVGEGT. Here the CDR3 reads CASSDGPTGVFEKLFF. The CDR3 bases are TGTGCCAGCAGCGATGGGCCGACAGGGGTATTCGAAAAACTGTTTTTT.

The gene calls are TRBV19 and TRBJ2-5, with D maybe TRBD2 (5 bases). Germline lookup yields CDR1 LNHDA and CDR2 SQIVND (reference sequence). V was trimmed by 3 bases and J by 5 bases, leaving 13 bases between them. The CDR3 covers 14 residues. Written as DNA, the CDR3 is TGTGCCAGTAGTATGCGGGCTGACGGGGAGACCCAGTACTTC. Translated: CASSMRADGETQYF.

The chain has TRBV9 and TRBJ2-1, with 9 bases matching TRBD1. The V and J ends lost 3 bases and 4 bases, in that order; junction bases with no gene match: 5. Germline CDR1 reads SGDLS; CDR2 reads YYNGEE. This CDR3 has 15 residues. DNA for the CDR3: TGTGCCAGCAGCGCCCGGGACAGGGAGTACAATGAGCAGTTCTTC. It codes for CASSARDREYNEQFF. Complete variable domain (other parts from reference TRBV9 and TRBJ2-1): DSGVTQTPKHLITATGQRVTLRCSPRSGDLSVYWYQQSLDQGLQFLIQYYNGEERAKGNILERFSAQQFPDLHSELNLSSLELGDSALYFCASSARDREYNEQFFGPGTRLTVL.

The chain uses TRBV11-3 and TRBJ2-7, with 10 bases fitting TRBD1. The CDR3 is made up of 15 amino acids. Germline lookup yields CDR1 SGHNT and CDR2 YENEEA. J gave up 3 bases and V 1 base, and 3 bases lay outside the gene matches. CDR3 bases: TGTGCCAGCAGCTTAGGCGGACAGGGGGGCTACGAGCAGTACTTC. Its protein is CASSLGGQGGYEQYF. Complete variable domain (other parts from reference TRBV11-3 and TRBJ2-7): EAGVVQSPRYKIIEKKQPVAFWCNPISGHNTLYWYLQNLGQGPELLIRYENEEAVDDSQLPKDRFSAERLKGVDSTLKIQPAELGDSAVYLCASSLGGQGGYEQYFGPGTRLTVT.

The gene calls are TRBV9 and TRBJ2-2, with 7 bases identical to TRBD2. Germline CDR1 reads SGDLS; CDR2 reads YYNGEE. V shed 3 bases, J shed 6 bases, and the junction held 8 bases outside the gene matches. The CDR3 is 15 amino acids. CDR3 DNA sequence: TGTGCCAGCAGCGGCCTCACTGGGGGGGCCGGGGAGCTGTTTTTT. It encodes CASSGLTGGAGELFF.

The genes are TRBV28 and TRBJ2-7; D is ambiguous. There are 14 residues in the CDR3. From germline, CDR1 is MDHEN and CDR2 SYDVKM. Trimming took off 3 bases at V and 3 bases at J, with 12 bases between the two ends. CDR3 in DNA: TGTGCCAGCAGTTTTCACTCTCTAAACTACGAGCAGTACTTC. As protein: CASSFHSLNYEQYF.

The chain couples TRBV2 to TRBJ1-1, with D uncertain. The CDR3 length is 12 residues. Germline assignment: CDR1 SNHLY and CDR2 FYNNEI. The ends were cut back, 8 bases at V and 5 bases at J, with 12 bases in the middle. The CDR3 sequence is CASGRRVTEAFF. CDR3 DNA: TGTGCCAGCGGACGGAGGGTTACTGAAGCTTTCTTT. Variable domain in full (rest from reference TRBV2 and TRBJ1-1): EPEVTQTPSHQVTQMGQEVILRCVPISNHLYFYWYRQILGQKVEFLVSFYNNEISEKSEIFDDQFSVERPDGSNFTLKIRSTKLEDSAMYFCASGRRVTEAFFGQGTRLTVV.

J is TRBJ2-3 and V is TRBV9, with 8 bases matching TRBD2. Germline V gene sequence: CDR1 SGDLS, CDR2 YYNGEE. The CDR3 totals 15 residues. V trimming: 3 bases; J trimming: 0 bases; junction bases outside the gene matches: 3. CDR3 sequence: CASSGLATSTDTQYF. The CDR3 region has the DNA TGTGCCAGCAGCGGACTAGCGACTAGCACAGATACGCAGTATTTT.

The chain has TRBV5-4 and TRBJ2-7; D is possibly TRBD2 (6 bases). V lost 0 bases and J 3 bases, leaving 10 bases between the germline ends. This CDR3 is 14 amino acids long. In germline, CDR1 is SGHNT, CDR2 YYREEE (reference sequence). The CDR3 protein is CASSLVGRDYEQYF. The CDR3, as DNA: TGTGCCAGCAGCTTGGTCGGGAGAGACTACGAGCAGTACTTC.

This chain uses TRBV5-1 with TRBJ2-3; TRBD2 aligns across 13 bases. Germline CDR1 is SGHRS and CDR2 is YFSETQ. The J segment lost 0 bases and the V segment lost 0 bases, leaving 7 bases of the junction unmatched. The CDR3 covers 19 residues. The CDR3 is CASSLAETSGRTSTDTQYF. In nucleotides, the CDR3 is TGCGCCAGCAGCTTGGCCGAGACTAGCGGGAGGACTAGCACAGATACGCAGTATTTT.

This chain links TRBV2 with TRBJ2-1, with 9 bases that match TRBD1. CDR3 size: 16 residues. The V gene end was trimmed by 6 bases and the J gene end by 2 bases; junction bases not matched to a gene: 8. Germline V gives CDR1 SNHLY, CDR2 FYNNEI. The CDR3 protein is CASRGAGTGTYNEQFF. DNA of the CDR3: TGTGCCAGCAGGGGGGCCGGGACAGGGACCTACAATGAGCAGTTCTTC.

CDR3 loop: CASSLERQRIPYNEQFF. CDR3 nucleotide sequence: TGTGCCAGCAGCTTGGAGCGACAGCGAATCCCCTACAATGAGCAGTTCTTC. V is TRBV5-5 and J is TRBJ2-1, with a weak D call TRBD1 (5 bases). In germline, CDR1 is SGHKS, CDR2 YYEKEE (reference sequence). V lost 0 bases and J 2 bases, leaving 15 bases between the germline ends. This CDR3 region has 17 residues.